The entry below describes one T cell receptor beta chain. CDR3 length: 15 amino acids. Between the trimmed V and J ends, which lost 6 bases and 3 bases, there was a span of 18 bases. Germline loops: CDR1 SGHRS, CDR2 YFSETQ. This entry is derived from a study of blood T cell repertoires in COVID-19. Source study methods: Amplification of reference gene primers provided the estimated nucleated cell counts. Some clones are missing from TCRdb's copy, which holds only in-frame ones; the method was immunoSEQ multiplex PCR. The DNA gave D and trimming, while V, J and clone size come from that table. The sample has about 120,000 clones; roughly 88% are singletons.

This receptor was identified in a man over 45 with acute or convalescent COVID-19. The V and J genes are TRBV5-1 and TRBJ1-1, with D uncertain. Specimen: peripheral blood. This CDR3 is CASTVDGGRDTEAFF. CDR3 bases: TGCGCCAGCACGGTGGATGGAGGGAGGGACACTGAAGCTTTCTTT. Combining the CDR3 with reference TRBV5-1 and TRBJ1-1 gives the whole variable domain KAGVTQTPRYLIKTRGQQVTLSCSPISGHRSVSWYQQTPGQGLQFLFEYFSETQRNKGNFPGRFSGRQFSNSRSEMNVSTLELGDSALYLCASTVDGGRDTEAFFGQGTRLTVV.